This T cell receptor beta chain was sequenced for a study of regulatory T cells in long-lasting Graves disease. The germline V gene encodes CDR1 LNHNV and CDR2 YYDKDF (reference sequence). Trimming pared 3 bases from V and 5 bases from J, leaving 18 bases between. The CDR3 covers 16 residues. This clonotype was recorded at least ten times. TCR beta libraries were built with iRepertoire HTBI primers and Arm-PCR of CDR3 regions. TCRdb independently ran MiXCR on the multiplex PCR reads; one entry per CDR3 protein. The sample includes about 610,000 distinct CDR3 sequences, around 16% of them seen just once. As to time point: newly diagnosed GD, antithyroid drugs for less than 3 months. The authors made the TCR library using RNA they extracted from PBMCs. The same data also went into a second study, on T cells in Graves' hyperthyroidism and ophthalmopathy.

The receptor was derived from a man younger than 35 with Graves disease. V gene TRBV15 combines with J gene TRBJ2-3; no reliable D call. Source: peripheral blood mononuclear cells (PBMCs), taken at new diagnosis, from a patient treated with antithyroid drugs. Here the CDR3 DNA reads TGTGCCACCAGCAGGCATATCGGAGACTCAGGAGATACGCAGTATTTT. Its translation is CATSRHIGDSGDTQYF.